Only a few counts were recorded for the clone carrying this T cell receptor (beta chain). What it recognizes is unknown. The V gene lost 6 bases and the J gene lost 5 bases, with 10 bases spanning the gap. Germline loops: CDR1 KGHSH, CDR2 LQKENI. The length of the CDR3 is 12 residues. This entry is derived from a study of shared clonotypes between healthy human individuals. Samples underwent the assay at deep level. The DNA input per sorted-subset replicate PCR was around 200 ng, corresponding to around 28,000 T cell genomes. Profiled with immunoSEQ multiplex PCR; TCRdb holds only in-frame clones, not every one. The sample includes approximately 720,000 clones, about 78% of them seen just once. Study-wide results and limits: Only blood was sampled; tissue repertoires likely differ. Naive CD4 clonotype sharing across several donors was approximately 5.2%.

This receptor was identified in a woman younger than 45 in good health. This chain joins TRBV18 and TRBJ2-5; D uncertain. Sequences were obtained from memory CD4+ T cells sorted from blood. Subset in this sample: CD45RA-negative fraction. DNA for the CDR3: TGTGCCAGCTCCGTGGGATCGGAGACCCAGTACTTC. Amino acid sequence: CASSVGSETQYF.